A selection of T cell receptor beta chains follows, all from one sample in a study of blood T cell repertoires in COVID-19. The method was immunoSEQ multiplex PCR; TCRdb's version includes in-frame clones alone and lacks a portion of them. This repertoire shows some 220,000 clones, roughly 90% found once; its top ten account for less than 4.5%. The sequencing input was PBMCs or T cells enriched from blood (not recorded which). The receptors come from a woman aged 40 to 50 with acute COVID-19. Each CDR3 is given with its conserved first and last residue. The order of the fields is J gene, V gene, D gene, CDR3 length, clone size, CDR3 protein, CDR3 DNA. D genes are given only for firm matches. Part of the rows lack a size; the others show once, few, many or a class for expanded clones.

TRBJ2-1	TRBV29-1	-	13	-	CSVSRFTYNEQFF	TGCAGCGTTAGCAGGTTTACCTACAATGAGCAGTTCTTC
TRBJ1-1	TRBV29-1	TRBD1	12	-	CSVDVGQLEAFF	TGCAGCGTTGATGTGGGACAGCTTGAAGCTTTCTTT
TRBJ1-2	TRBV7-9	-	14	few	CASTPGHYNYGYTF	TGTGCCAGCACCCCGGGACACTATAACTATGGCTACACCTTC
TRBJ2-4	TRBV18	-	15	-	CASSQLGDTGAIQYF	TGTGCCAGCTCCCAACTGGGGGACACCGGGGCCATTCAGTACTTC
TRBJ1-1	TRBV5-5	-	16	-	CASSLRRGGENTEAFF	TGTGCCAGCAGCCTACGGCGAGGGGGTGAGAACACTGAAGCTTTCTTT
TRBJ1-2	TRBV29-1	-	15	-	CSVEVERGGNYGYTF	TGCAGCGTTGAAGTAGAGAGGGGAGGTAACTATGGCTACACCTTC
TRBJ1-2	TRBV3-1/TRBV3-2	TRBD1	15	once	CASSIPGQPNYGYTF	TGTGCCAGCAGCATCCCGGGACAGCCTAACTATGGCTACACCTTC
TRBJ1-1	TRBV18	-	14	-	CASSSWGANTEAFF	TGTGCCAGCTCATCCTGGGGAGCAAACACTGAAGCTTTCTTT
TRBJ1-5	TRBV19	TRBD1	15	-	CASRIRDSGNQPQHF	TGTGCCAGTAGAATCCGGGACAGCGGCAATCAGCCCCAGCATTTT
TRBJ1-2	TRBV4-2	TRBD1	15	-	CASSPPPGQLYGYTF	TGTGCCAGCAGCCCGCCCCCGGGACAGCTCTATGGCTACACCTTC
TRBJ2-1	TRBV10-3	TRBD2	14	-	CAISETGGPGEQFF	TGTGCCATCAGTGAGACGGGGGGGCCGGGTGAGCAGTTCTTC
TRBJ2-7	TRBV18	-	11	few	CASTQQDEQYF	TGTGCCAGCACACAACAGGACGAGCAGTACTTC
TRBJ2-2	TRBV9	TRBD2	18	-	CASSRYGGAGGPTGELFF	TGTGCCAGCAGCCGTTACGGGGGCGCGGGGGGGCCCACCGGGGAGCTGTTTTTT
TRBJ2-3	TRBV30	-	13	-	CAWRGDSTDTQYF	TGTGCCTGGAGGGGGGACTCCACAGATACGCAGTATTTT
TRBJ1-2	TRBV7-9	-	11	many	CASSLDRGYTF	TGTGCCAGCAGCTTAGACCGGGGCTACACCTTC
TRBJ1-1	TRBV10-3	-	14	-	CAISNEQGHTEAFF	TGTGCCATCAGTAACGAACAGGGACACACTGAAGCTTTCTTT
TRBJ1-2	TRBV9	-	15	-	CASSVASPANYGYTF	TGTGCCAGCAGCGTAGCGTCCCCGGCTAACTATGGCTACACCTTC
TRBJ2-1	TRBV29-1	-	12	-	CSGIGSYNEQFF	TGCAGCGGTATTGGGAGTTACAATGAGCAGTTCTTC
TRBJ1-2	TRBV27	TRBD1	16	-	CASSLNGQGANYGYTF	TGTGCCAGCAGTTTAAACGGACAGGGGGCGAACTATGGCTACACCTTC
TRBJ2-2	TRBV3-1/TRBV3-2	TRBD1	15	-	CASSPWTGGLGELFF	TGTGCCAGCAGCCCTTGGACAGGGGGCCTCGGGGAGCTGTTTTTT
TRBJ1-2	TRBV12-3/TRBV12-4	-	11	-	CASSSTGIRIF	TGTGCCAGCAGTTCGACAGGAATACGAATCTTC
TRBJ2-1	TRBV6-5	-	15	-	CASSPDGGIRNEQFF	TGTGCCAGCAGCCCCGACGGGGGTATCCGGAATGAGCAGTTCTTC
TRBJ1-5	TRBV4-1	TRBD1	16	-	CASSQGWTGRNQPQHF	TGCGCCAGCAGCCAAGGGTGGACAGGACGCAATCAGCCCCAGCATTTT
TRBJ1-2	TRBV6-5	-	14	-	CASSFPQGNYGYTF	TGTGCCAGCAGTTTCCCACAGGGTAACTATGGCTACACCTTC
TRBJ1-1	TRBV13	TRBD1	15	once	CASSSQTGWNTEAFF	TGTGCCAGCAGCTCCCAGACAGGGTGGAACACTGAAGCTTTCTTT
TRBJ2-1	TRBV27	-	15	-	CASSSQAYSYNEQFF	TGTGCCAGCAGTTCACAGGCGTACTCCTACAATGAGCAGTTCTTC
TRBJ1-1	TRBV9	-	15	-	CASSVADRTNTEAFF	TGTGCCAGCAGCGTAGCGGACAGAACAAACACTGAAGCTTTCTTT
TRBJ2-2	TRBV5-1	-	14	-	CASSSERGTGELFF	TGCGCCAGCAGCTCGGAGAGGGGGACCGGGGAGCTGTTTTTT
TRBJ1-1	TRBV5-1	TRBD1	17	once	CASSLGEGQGWNTEAFF	TGCGCCAGCAGCTTGGGAGAAGGACAGGGGTGGAACACTGAAGCTTTCTTT
TRBJ1-1	TRBV27	TRBD1	17	-	CASSQRFEGQLDTEAFF	TGTGCCAGCTCCCAGAGGTTCGAGGGACAGTTAGACACTGAAGCTTTCTTT
TRBJ1-2	TRBV5-6	-	16	once	CASSTAGGGPNYGYTF	TGTGCTTCCAGCACCGCCGGCGGGGGGCCGAACTATGGCTACACCTTC
TRBJ1-2	TRBV28	-	15	-	CASSLSYGSPYGYTF	TGTGCCAGCAGTTTATCCTACGGTTCCCCCTATGGCTACACCTTC
TRBJ2-1	TRBV7-9	TRBD1	15	-	CASSLGGQPHNEQFF	TGTGCCAGCAGCTTAGGGGGACAGCCACACAATGAGCAGTTCTTC
TRBJ2-3	TRBV15	TRBD2	17	-	CATSSRGSGGSPDTQYF	TGTGCCACCAGCTCGCGGGGGAGCGGGGGGTCTCCAGATACGCAGTATTTT
TRBJ2-7	TRBV27	TRBD1	17	-	CASSPSSGDREGDEQYF	TGTGCCAGCAGTCCCTCCTCGGGGGACAGGGAAGGAGACGAGCAGTACTTC